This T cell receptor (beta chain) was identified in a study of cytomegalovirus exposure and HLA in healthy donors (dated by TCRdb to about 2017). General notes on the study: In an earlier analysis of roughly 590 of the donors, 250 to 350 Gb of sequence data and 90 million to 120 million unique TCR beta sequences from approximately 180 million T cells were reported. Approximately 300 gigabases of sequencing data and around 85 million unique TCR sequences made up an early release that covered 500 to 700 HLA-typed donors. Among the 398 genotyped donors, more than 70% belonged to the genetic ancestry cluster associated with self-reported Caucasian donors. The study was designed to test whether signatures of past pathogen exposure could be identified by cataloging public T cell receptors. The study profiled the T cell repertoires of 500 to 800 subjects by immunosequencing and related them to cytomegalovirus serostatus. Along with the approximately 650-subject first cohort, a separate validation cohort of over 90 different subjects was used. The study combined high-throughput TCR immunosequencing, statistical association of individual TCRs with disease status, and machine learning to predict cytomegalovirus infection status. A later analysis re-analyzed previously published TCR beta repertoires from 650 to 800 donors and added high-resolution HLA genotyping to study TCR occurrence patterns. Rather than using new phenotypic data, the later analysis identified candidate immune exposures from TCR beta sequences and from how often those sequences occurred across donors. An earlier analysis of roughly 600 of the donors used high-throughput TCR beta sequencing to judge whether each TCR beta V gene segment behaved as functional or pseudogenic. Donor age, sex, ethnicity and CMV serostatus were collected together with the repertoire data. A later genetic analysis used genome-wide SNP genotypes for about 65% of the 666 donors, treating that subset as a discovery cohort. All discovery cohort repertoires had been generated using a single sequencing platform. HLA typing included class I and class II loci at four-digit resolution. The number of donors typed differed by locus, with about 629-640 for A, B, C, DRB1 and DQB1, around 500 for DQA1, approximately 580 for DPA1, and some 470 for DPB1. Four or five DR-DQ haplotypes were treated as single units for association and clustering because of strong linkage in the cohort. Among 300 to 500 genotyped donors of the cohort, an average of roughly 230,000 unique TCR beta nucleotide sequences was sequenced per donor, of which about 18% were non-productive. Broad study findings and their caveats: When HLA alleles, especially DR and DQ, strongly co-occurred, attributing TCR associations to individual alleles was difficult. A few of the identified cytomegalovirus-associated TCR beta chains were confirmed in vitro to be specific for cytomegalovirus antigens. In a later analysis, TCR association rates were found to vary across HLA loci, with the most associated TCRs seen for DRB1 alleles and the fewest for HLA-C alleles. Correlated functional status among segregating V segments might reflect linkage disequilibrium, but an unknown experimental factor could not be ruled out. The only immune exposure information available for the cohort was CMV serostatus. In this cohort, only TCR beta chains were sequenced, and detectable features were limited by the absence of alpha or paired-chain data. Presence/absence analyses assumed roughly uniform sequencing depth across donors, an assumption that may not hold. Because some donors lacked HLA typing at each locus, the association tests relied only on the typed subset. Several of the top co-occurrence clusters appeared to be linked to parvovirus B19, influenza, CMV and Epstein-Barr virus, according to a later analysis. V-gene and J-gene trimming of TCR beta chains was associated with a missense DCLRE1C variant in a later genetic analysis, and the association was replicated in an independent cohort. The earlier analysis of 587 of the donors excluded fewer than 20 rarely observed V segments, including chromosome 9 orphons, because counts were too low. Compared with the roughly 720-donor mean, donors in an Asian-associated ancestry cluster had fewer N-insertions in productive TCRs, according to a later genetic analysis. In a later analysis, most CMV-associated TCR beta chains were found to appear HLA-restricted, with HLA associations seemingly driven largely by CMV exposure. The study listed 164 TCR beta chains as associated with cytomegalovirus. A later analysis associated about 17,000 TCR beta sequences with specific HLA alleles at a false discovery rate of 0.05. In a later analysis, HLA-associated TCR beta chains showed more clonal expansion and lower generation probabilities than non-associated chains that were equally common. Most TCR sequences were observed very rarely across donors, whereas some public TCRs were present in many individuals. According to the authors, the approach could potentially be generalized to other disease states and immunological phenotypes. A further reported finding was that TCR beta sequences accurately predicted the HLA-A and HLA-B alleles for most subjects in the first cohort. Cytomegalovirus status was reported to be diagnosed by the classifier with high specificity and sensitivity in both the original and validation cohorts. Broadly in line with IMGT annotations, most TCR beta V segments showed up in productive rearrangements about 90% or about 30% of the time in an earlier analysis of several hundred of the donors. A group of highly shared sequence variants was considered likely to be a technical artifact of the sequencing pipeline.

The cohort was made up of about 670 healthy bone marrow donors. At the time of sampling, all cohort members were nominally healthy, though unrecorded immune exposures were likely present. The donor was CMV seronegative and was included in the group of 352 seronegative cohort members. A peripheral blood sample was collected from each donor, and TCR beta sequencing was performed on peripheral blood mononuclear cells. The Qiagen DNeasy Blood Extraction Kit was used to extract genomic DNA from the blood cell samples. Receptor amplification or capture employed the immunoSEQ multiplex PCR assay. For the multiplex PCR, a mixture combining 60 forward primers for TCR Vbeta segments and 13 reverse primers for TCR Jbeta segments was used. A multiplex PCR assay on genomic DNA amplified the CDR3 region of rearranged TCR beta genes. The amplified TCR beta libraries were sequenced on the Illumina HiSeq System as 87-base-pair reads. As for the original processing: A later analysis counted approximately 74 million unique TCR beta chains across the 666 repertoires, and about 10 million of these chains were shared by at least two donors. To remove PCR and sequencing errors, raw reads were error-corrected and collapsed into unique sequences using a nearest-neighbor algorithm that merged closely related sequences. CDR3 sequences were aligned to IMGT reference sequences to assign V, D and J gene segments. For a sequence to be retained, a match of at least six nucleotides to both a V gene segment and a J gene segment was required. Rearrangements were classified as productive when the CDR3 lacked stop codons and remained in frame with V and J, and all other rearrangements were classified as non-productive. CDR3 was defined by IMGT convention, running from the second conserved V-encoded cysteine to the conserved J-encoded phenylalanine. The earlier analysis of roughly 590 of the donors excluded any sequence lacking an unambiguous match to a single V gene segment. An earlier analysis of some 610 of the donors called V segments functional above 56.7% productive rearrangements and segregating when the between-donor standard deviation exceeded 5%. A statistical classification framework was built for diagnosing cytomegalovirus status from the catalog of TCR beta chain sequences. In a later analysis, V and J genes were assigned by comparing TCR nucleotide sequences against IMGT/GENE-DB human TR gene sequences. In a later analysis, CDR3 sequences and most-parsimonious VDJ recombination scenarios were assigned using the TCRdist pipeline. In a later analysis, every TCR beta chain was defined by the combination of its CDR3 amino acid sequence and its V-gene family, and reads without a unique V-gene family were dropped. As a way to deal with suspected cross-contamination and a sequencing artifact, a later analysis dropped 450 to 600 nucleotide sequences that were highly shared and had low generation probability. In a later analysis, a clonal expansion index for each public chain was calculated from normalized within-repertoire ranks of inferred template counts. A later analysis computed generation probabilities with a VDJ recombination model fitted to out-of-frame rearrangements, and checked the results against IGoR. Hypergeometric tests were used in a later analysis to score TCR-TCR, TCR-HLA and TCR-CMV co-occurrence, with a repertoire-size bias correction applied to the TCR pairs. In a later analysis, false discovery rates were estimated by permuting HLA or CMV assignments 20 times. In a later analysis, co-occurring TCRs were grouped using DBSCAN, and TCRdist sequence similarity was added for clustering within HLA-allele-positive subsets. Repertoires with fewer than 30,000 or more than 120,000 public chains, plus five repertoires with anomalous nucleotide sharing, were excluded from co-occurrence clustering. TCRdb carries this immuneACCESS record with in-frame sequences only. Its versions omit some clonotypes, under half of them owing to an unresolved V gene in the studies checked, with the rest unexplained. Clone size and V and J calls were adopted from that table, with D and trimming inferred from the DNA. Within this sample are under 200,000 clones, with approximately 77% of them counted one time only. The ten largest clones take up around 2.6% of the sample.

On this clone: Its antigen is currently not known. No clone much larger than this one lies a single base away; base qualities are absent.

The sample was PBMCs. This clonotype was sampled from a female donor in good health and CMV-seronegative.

Here the CDR3 is given as CASSSDSYSNQPQHF. The base sequence is TGTGCCAGCAGTTCAGATTCGTATAGCAATCAGCCCCAGCATTTT. Rearrangement joined TRBV27 to TRBJ1-5; the D gene remains uncertain. Taken from cysteine to phenylalanine, the CDR3 has 15 residues. Just CDR3 DNA is preserved here, 45 bases in frame from base 1. Via the germline V gene (reference sequence), CDR1 is MNHEY and CDR2 SMNVEV. Cut back by 4 bases and 0 bases, the V and J ends lie 10 bases apart.